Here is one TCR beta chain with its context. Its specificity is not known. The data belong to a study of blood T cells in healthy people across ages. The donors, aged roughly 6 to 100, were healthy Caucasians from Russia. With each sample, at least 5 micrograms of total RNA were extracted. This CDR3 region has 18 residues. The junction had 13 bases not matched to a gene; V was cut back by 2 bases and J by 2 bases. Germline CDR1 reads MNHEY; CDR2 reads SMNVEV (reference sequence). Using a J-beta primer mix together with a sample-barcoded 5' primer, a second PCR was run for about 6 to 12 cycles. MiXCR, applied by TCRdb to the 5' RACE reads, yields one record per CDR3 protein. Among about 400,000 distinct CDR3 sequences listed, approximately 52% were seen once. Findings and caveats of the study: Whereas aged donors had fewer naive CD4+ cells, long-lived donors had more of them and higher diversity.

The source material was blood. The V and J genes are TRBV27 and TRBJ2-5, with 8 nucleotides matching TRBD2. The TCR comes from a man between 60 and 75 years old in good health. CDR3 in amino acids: CASSLSQVLAGKQETQYF. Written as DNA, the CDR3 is TGTGCCAGCAGTTTAAGCCAGGTTTTAGCGGGAAAACAAGAGACCCAGTACTTC.